A selection of T cell receptor beta chains follows, all from one sample in a study of technical replicates of blood from four donors. The method was immunoSEQ multiplex PCR; TCRdb's version includes in-frame clones alone and lacks a portion of them. The table records about 56,000 clones, 90% to 95% of them present only once. Sequenced material: PBMCs. These receptors were collected from a human donor in good health. Some clones in this sample may be carry-over from other donors' samples. Each CDR3 is given without its conserved first and last residue.

J gene,V gene,CDR3 length,CDR3 protein
TRBJ2-3,TRBV5-1,15,ASSPMAGPGRTDTQY
TRBJ2-3,TRBV7-2,13,ASSRLGQVADTQY
TRBJ2-2,TRBV9,13,ASSVRMRDTGELF
TRBJ2-5,TRBV25-1,13,ASSGVMAPGETQY
TRBJ1-2,TRBV6-5,11,ASSYGSGYGYT
TRBJ2-1,TRBV27,15,ASSSRPGSGLGDEQF
TRBJ1-1,TRBV2,10,ASSAGGAEAF
TRBJ2-6,TRBV18,17,ASSPWPDRAISGANVLT
TRBJ1-4,TRBV29-1,11,SVLDRVNEKLF
TRBJ1-2,TRBV5-1,12,ASSLEAGLYGYT
TRBJ2-2,TRBV4-3,14,ASSPRLSANTGELF
TRBJ2-3,TRBV4-3,13,ASSQSGGAADTQY
TRBJ1-2,TRBV7-9,12,ASSSIRGWEGYT
TRBJ2-5,TRBV4-3,15,ASSQEWVRGSQETQY
TRBJ1-2,TRBV4-3,14,ASSQEFREVYYGYT
TRBJ1-2,TRBV5-4,13,ASSHRDRGNYGYT
TRBJ1-4,TRBV7-8,12,ASRRDLSNEKLF
TRBJ2-5,TRBV5-6,13,ASSLDSGNLWTQY
TRBJ2-1,TRBV11-3,12,ASSLAGAYNEQF
TRBJ2-5,TRBV9,12,ASSGGTVEETQY
TRBJ1-4,TRBV2,13,ASSEGWQTSEKLF
TRBJ2-2,TRBV4-1,13,ASSPNPSGTGELF
TRBJ2-1,TRBV6-5,14,ASSFSGGGAHNEQF
TRBJ2-5,TRBV6-1,13,ASSEQRTGGETQY
TRBJ1-1,TRBV7-9,11,ASSVTMNTEAF
TRBJ2-1,TRBV4-1,12,ASSQALSEMEQF
TRBJ1-2,TRBV18,12,ASSVTGTQGGYT
TRBJ2-7,TRBV19,12,ASRPGLGSYEQY
TRBJ2-5,TRBV19,11,ASRPDWEETQY
TRBJ1-2,TRBV5-4,13,ASSPTGPSNYGYT
TRBJ1-4,TRBV29-1,18,SVRCPRRQGSMPTNEKLF
TRBJ2-5,TRBV5-4,12,ASRPWDSQETQY
TRBJ2-2,TRBV5-1,13,ASSPGGENTGELF
TRBJ2-2,TRBV27,11,ASSSVNTGELF
TRBJ2-7,TRBV4-1,13,ASSQEVQGKDEQY
TRBJ1-2,TRBV2,12,ASSEAVGRYGYT
TRBJ2-1,TRBV19,12,ASTAGNAYNEQF
TRBJ2-7,TRBV18,11,ASSPGEAYEQY
TRBJ1-3,TRBV7-9,12,ASSSQGTGNTIY
TRBJ2-3,TRBV19,15,ASSISSSVGDTDTQY
TRBJ2-7,TRBV4-3,13,ASSQSDRGNYEQY
TRBJ2-2,TRBV4-1,16,ASSHDGRTGGYTGELF
TRBJ2-7,TRBV27,15,ASSLFPPLARGNEQY
TRBJ1-2,TRBV9,14,ASSVGVSRGQDGYT
TRBJ2-7,TRBV5-6,11,ASSLGTTYEQY
TRBJ1-1,TRBV7-9,13,ASSEGQTMNTEAF
TRBJ1-1,TRBV5-5,14,ASSRSFLESNTEAF
TRBJ2-5,TRBV5-1,16,ASSPGRVAGGRQETQY
TRBJ1-2,TRBV7-2,11,ASSRTGGYGYT
TRBJ2-2,TRBV5-4,15,ASSSDIAGVDTGELF
TRBJ1-5,TRBV19,12,ASSSTGARQPQH
TRBJ2-7,TRBV4-1,14,ASSQVPSILGYEQY
TRBJ2-7,TRBV6-1,13,ASRETTGGVYAQY
TRBJ1-5,TRBV30,13,AWSGGTGEHQPQH
TRBJ2-7,TRBV6-6,9,ASGSPLEQY
TRBJ2-2,TRBV7-2,15,ASSLVWGEAYTGELF
TRBJ2-5,TRBV5-8,13,ASRGPRGGLETQY
TRBJ1-1,TRBV14,11,ASSLGINTEAF
TRBJ1-4,TRBV21-1,12,ASSKQGGAEKLF